The 2 T cell receptor beta chains reported below all come from one sample, sequenced in a study of T cells in Graves' hyperthyroidism and ophthalmopathy. Amplification of TCR beta CDR3 regions was performed using RNA transcripts as template. HTBI primers drove first-round RT-PCR of the TCR CDR3. TCRdb reprocessed the multiplex PCR reads with MiXCR, giving one entry per CDR3 protein. The sample holds around 420,000 distinct CDR3 sequences; 15% to 18% are singletons and the top ten take over 7.5%. Sequenced: blood. These receptors all come from a woman aged 18-29 years with Graves' hyperthyroidism.

The rearrangement links TRBV30 to TRBJ2-5, with D perhaps matching TRBD2 (6 bases). Trimming left V 0 bases short and J 7 bases short, with 12 bases between. This CDR3 is built from 13 residues. CDR1 and CDR2 from the germline V gene are GTSNPN and SVGIG (reference sequence). The CDR3: CAWSVLSAGTQYF. CDR3 nucleotides: TGTGCCTGGAGTGTACTGTCAGCGGGGACCCAGTACTTC.

This clonotype has a count of ten or more. The chain employs TRBV12-3 or TRBV12-4 and TRBJ1-2; D call uncertain. CDR3 length: 13 amino acids. The V gene lost 2 bases and the J gene lost 4 bases, with 8 bases spanning the gap. This CDR3 is CASSLQVVYGYTF. The CDR3 DNA sequence: TGTGCCAGCAGTTTACAGGTAGTCTATGGCTACACCTTC.